The 15 T cell receptor beta chains below all came from one sample that was sequenced in a study of metastatic and nonmetastatic thyroid tumors. TCRdb re-called clones from the PCR reads using MiXCR. The data show tens of thousands of clones, approximately 20% seen once. All patients were untreated before thyroid surgery. The sample was blood. The source is a female donor with papillary thyroid cancer or a benign thyroid nodule (not recorded which). Some clones in this sample may be carry-over from other donors' samples.

The table lists this clone with many counts. This chain connects TRBV12-3 or TRBV12-4 to TRBJ1-3; 7 nucleotides match TRBD1. The length of the CDR3 is 14 residues. V shed 10 bases and J 0 bases; nucleotides not matched to a gene: 6. CDR3 DNA sequence: TGTGCCAAACGACAGGGCCCCTCTGGAAACACCATATATTTT. It is translated as CAKRQGPSGNTIYF.

This clone has at least ten counts. The rearrangement links TRBV27 to TRBJ1-1, with a possible D match to TRBD1 (6 bases). Trimming stripped 5 bases from V and 5 bases from J, with 6 bases between. From germline, CDR1 is MNHEY and CDR2 SMNVEV (reference sequence). The CDR3 contains 11 residues. The CDR3 loop reads CASSTGTEAFF. The DNA of the CDR3 is TGTGCCAGCAGTACAGGGACTGAAGCTTTCTTT.

At least ten counts were recorded for this clone. The chain combines TRBV5-1 with TRBJ2-1; 14 bases fit TRBD2. V was clipped by 0 bases and J by 9 bases; unmatched bases: 11. The length of the CDR3 is 18 residues. CDR1 and CDR2 from the germline V gene are SGHRS and YFSETQ. The CDR3 is CASSLAPGTSGSMGEQFF. CDR3 bases: TGCGCCAGCAGCTTGGCCCCCGGGACTAGCGGGAGTATGGGTGAGCAGTTCTTC.

This clone was recorded at least ten times. V gene TRBV7-2 combines with J gene TRBJ2-3, with D possibly being TRBD2 (6 bases). Germline loops: CDR1 SGHTA, CDR2 FQGNSA. V was shortened by 3 bases and J by 4 bases, with 11 bases between the two germline ends. The CDR3 is 14 amino acids. CDR3 nucleotide sequence: TGTGCCAGCAGCTTGGTTAGGGAGGCAGATACGCAGTATTTT. It specifies CASSLVREADTQYF.

This clone was detected ten times or more. The chain employs TRBV28 and TRBJ1-6, with D possibly being TRBD1 (5 bases). Germline CDR1 is MDHEN and CDR2 is SYDVKM. The V and J ends lost 4 bases and 1 base respectively, with 17 bases between them. The CDR3 is 18 residues long. CDR3 in DNA: TGTGCCAGCAGTTACGGCGTTATCGGGGGATCCTATAATTCACCCCTCCACTTT. Its protein is CASSYGVIGGSYNSPLHF.

In this sample, this clone turned up many times. The rearrangement uses TRBV28 and TRBJ1-1; TRBD1 aligns across 7 bases. J gave up 4 bases and V 5 bases, and 10 bases lay outside the gene matches. This CDR3 comprises 15 residues. Looked up from germline, CDR1 is MDHEN and CDR2 is SYDVKM. For the CDR3, the DNA is TGTGCCAGCAGTACTTACAGGGGAGGGAGCACTGAAGCTTTCTTT. It encodes CASSTYRGGSTEAFF.

This clone was picked up many times. The same CDR3 can be traced to other DNA sequences in this sample. V is TRBV29-1 and J is TRBJ2-7, with 9 bases identical to TRBD1. J lost 2 bases, V lost 7 bases, and 6 bases had no gene match. This CDR3 comprises 13 residues. CDR1 SQVTM and CDR2 ANQGSEA come from the germline V gene. CDR3 loop: CSGGQGTPYEQYF. CDR3 nucleotides: TGCAGCGGAGGACAGGGGACTCCCTACGAGCAGTACTTC.

This clone was recorded many times. The chain employs TRBV9 and TRBJ2-3, with D tentatively TRBD2 (6 bases). This CDR3 spans 15 amino acids. Germline CDR1 is SGDLS and CDR2 is YYNGEE. The V end was cut by 0 bases, the J end by 0 bases, with 8 bases between. CDR3 in DNA: TGTGCCAGCAGCGTAGAAGGAGGGAGCACAGATACGCAGTATTTT. This translates into CASSVEGGSTDTQYF.

This clone was observed a handful of times. The V gene is TRBV27, the J gene TRBJ2-3; possibly TRBD1 for D (5 bases). Germline CDR1 MNHEY, CDR2 SMNVEV (reference sequence). The ends were cut back, 4 bases at V and 6 bases at J, with 26 bases in the middle. This CDR3 comprises 18 residues. The CDR3, as DNA: TGTGCCAGCAGTTCGAGATCCAGGGTTGGCGAAAGTTGTGATACGCAGTATTTT. Protein: CASSSRSRVGESCDTQYF.

The sample holds many counts of this clone. The CDR3 DNA reads as TGTGCCAGCAGTGAATACAGGGGATCCAACACCGGGGAGCTGTTTTTT. This codes for CASSEYRGSNTGELFF. J is TRBJ2-2 and V is TRBV25-1, with a tentative D call TRBD1 (6 bases). The ends were cut back, 0 bases at V and 2 bases at J, with 10 bases in the middle. Germline loops: CDR1 MGHDK, CDR2 SYGVNS. The CDR3 consists of 16 residues.

About this clone itself: In the same sample, other DNA sequences code for this CDR3. The chain couples TRBV9 to TRBJ2-1; maybe TRBD1 (5 bases). Germline CDR1 is SGDLS and CDR2 is YYNGEE. The CDR3 is made up of 15 amino acids. Trimming took off 3 bases at V and 9 bases at J, with 19 bases between the two ends. The CDR3 spells CASSGASTGFGEQFF. The CDR3 DNA reads TGTGCCAGCAGCGGAGCTTCTACAGGTTTCGGTGAGCAGTTCTTC.

The chain couples TRBV4-2 to TRBJ2-7; 7 bases match TRBD1. Trimming cost V 5 bases and J 4 bases; bases outside gene matches: 14. CDR1 and CDR2 from the germline V gene are LGHNA and YNFKEQ. The CDR3 is 16 residues long. CDR3 region: CASSFELTGSEYEQYV. DNA for the CDR3: TGTGCCAGCAGCTTTGAGTTGACAGGGAGTGAGTACGAGCAGTACGTC.

The chain couples TRBV5-1 to TRBJ2-7; 7 bases are a match to TRBD2. With V trimmed by 3 bases and J by 2 bases, 11 bases remained unmatched. CDR3 length: 16 amino acids. Germline-derived CDR1 and CDR2 are SGHRS and YFSETQ. CDR3 bases: TGCGCCAGCAGCTGCGCAGGCCCGGGGGGAACCTACGAGCAGTACTTC. This gives the protein CASSCAGPGGTYEQYF.

This clone was seen just once. At one end the junction does not follow the germline gene, possibly because of a read error. This rearrangement joins TRBV18 to TRBJ2-6, with 10 nucleotides matching TRBD2. This CDR3 contains 21 residues. CDR1 is KGHSH and CDR2 is LQKENI in the germline V gene. The CDR3 here is CASSPLYLRLAGLSGDNVLTF. CDR3 in DNA: TGTGCCAGCTCACCACTCTACCTCAGACTAGCGGGTCTCTCTGGGGACAACGTCCTGACTTTC.

Ten or more counts support this clone. The CDR3 protein is CASSTGYGYTF. The CDR3 DNA sequence: TGTGCCAGCAGCACCGGTTATGGCTACACCTTC. The chain carries TRBV28 and TRBJ1-2; unclear D gene. There are 11 residues in the CDR3. V was pared by 6 bases and J by 5 bases, with 7 bases between. CDR1 is MDHEN and CDR2 is SYDVKM in the germline V gene.